This record covers a single TCR beta chain. This sample is drawn from a study of blood T cell repertoires in COVID-19. Assay used: immunoSEQ multiplex PCR; TCRdb lists only in-frame clones, some missing. This sample has about 100,000 clones, with 80% to 95% found just once. The germline CDR1 and CDR2 sequences are MNHEY and SVGAGI. The CDR3 extends over 15 amino acids. V lost 0 bases and J 4 bases, leaving 10 bases between the germline ends. The sequenced sample was peripheral blood. This TCR was sampled from a woman in her fifties or sixties with COVID-19, enrolled during active disease. V usage is TRBV6-5 and J usage is TRBJ1-3; D gene unclear. The chain's CDR3 is CASSYSGPGGNTIYF. Written as DNA, the CDR3 is TGTGCCAGCAGTTACTCAGGTCCGGGAGGAAACACCATATATTTT.